The entry that follows covers one T cell receptor (beta chain) sequence. The table came from immunoSEQ multiplex PCR; TCRdb's copy has only in-frame clones and leaves some out. The table lists 450,000 to 550,000 clones, nearly 90% of them singletons. This record comes from a study of Ad26.COV2.S vaccination and SARS-CoV-2 variants. As for the study in general: In the study, Ad26.COV2.S was injected intramuscularly once, or twice 56 days apart.

Treatment noted: 15 to 20 received Ad26.COV2.S at low or high dose, single or two shots; roughly five received placebo; per-sample allocation not given. The investigators took samples on day 63 after the first vaccine or placebo injection. A Boston adult aged 18-55 years was the donor. The sequencing here drew on peripheral blood, taken in a trial of Ad26.COV2.S vaccine versus placebo. The sequence was collected from a person aged 18-65 years who received the Ad26.COV2.S COVID-19 vaccine or a placebo.

DNA of the CDR3: TGTGCCAGCAGCCGGCCGGGACTAGCTGTCAATGAGCAGTTCTTC. Translation gives CASSRPGLAVNEQFF. V gene TRBV14 combines with J gene TRBJ2-1; 9 nucleotides agree with TRBD2. The CDR3 spans 15 residues. The ends lost 4 bases at V and 6 bases at J; junction bases unmatched: 7. Germline V CDR1 and CDR2: SGHDN, FVKESK.